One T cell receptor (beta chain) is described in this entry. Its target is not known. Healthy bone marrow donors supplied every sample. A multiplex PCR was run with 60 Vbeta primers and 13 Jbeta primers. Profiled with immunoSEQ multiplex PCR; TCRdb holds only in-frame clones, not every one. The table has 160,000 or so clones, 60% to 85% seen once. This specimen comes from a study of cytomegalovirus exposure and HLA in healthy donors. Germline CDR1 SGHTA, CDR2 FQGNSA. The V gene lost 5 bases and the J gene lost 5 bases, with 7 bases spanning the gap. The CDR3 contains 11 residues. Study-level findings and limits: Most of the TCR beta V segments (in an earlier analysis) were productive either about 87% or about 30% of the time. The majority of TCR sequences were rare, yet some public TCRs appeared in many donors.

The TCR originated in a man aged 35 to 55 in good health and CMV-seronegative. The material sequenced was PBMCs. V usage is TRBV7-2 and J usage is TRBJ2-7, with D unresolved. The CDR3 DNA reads TGTGCCAGCAGCCAACTTAACGAGCAGTACTTC. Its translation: CASSQLNEQYF.